A single sample is the source of the 18 T cell receptor beta chains below, sequenced in a study of OX40 agonist ivuxolimab in advanced cancers. Profiled with immunoSEQ multiplex PCR; TCRdb holds only in-frame clones, not every one. In the table there are approximately 30,000 clones, approximately 86% of which are singletons. This specimen was CD4+ or CD8+ T cells sorted from blood, taken in a trial of the OX40 agonist ivuxolimab. These receptors all stem from an adult with an advanced solid tumor such as melanoma, head and neck, liver or kidney cancer.

The chain links TRBV10-1 to TRBJ2-7; the match to TRBD1 covers 8 bases. CDR1 and CDR2 (germline): WNHNN, SYGVQD (reference sequence). This CDR3 contains 13 residues. Trimming at V came to 2 bases and at J to 3 bases, leaving 0 bases not matched to a gene. For the CDR3, the DNA is TGCGCCAGCAGTGAGGGACAGGGCTACGAGCAGTACTTC. It translates to CASSEGQGYEQYF.

V usage is TRBV4-1 and J usage is TRBJ1-1; the match to TRBD1 covers 10 bases. The length of the CDR3 is 15 residues. V shed 4 bases and J 5 bases; nucleotides not matched to a gene: 7. Germline assignment: CDR1 MGHRA and CDR2 YSYEKL. The CDR3 DNA sequence: TGCGCCAGCAGCCTCCCTAGGACAGGGGGGACTGAAGCTTTCTTT. Translating it yields CASSLPRTGGTEAFF.

This clone has just a few counts. This sequence joins TRBV27 and TRBJ2-3; possibly TRBD2 for D (7 bases). Germline V gene lookup returns CDR1 MNHEY and CDR2 SMNVEV (reference sequence). The CDR3 runs 15 residues. Between the trimmed V and J ends, which lost 5 bases and 3 bases, there was a span of 15 bases. The DNA of the CDR3 is TGTGCCAGCAGTCCTCGAGGGGGAGGGACAGATACGCAGTATTTT. Its protein is CASSPRGGGTDTQYF.

The chain combines TRBV6-1 with TRBJ2-5; 13 positions agree with TRBD2. V was clipped by 10 bases and J by 5 bases; unmatched bases: 7. Germline assignment: CDR1 MNHNS and CDR2 SASEGT. The CDR3 loop spans 14 amino acids. CDR3 nucleotides: TGTGCCACCAGGACTAGCGGGAGTGGGGAGACCCAGTACTTC. It is translated as CATRTSGSGETQYF.

This clone appeared a single time. This rearrangement joins TRBV11-2 to TRBJ2-3; 7 positions match TRBD1. With 8 bases clipped from V and 6 bases from J, the junction kept 11 bases outside the gene matches. CDR1 and CDR2 from the germline V gene are SGHAT and FQNNGV. The length of the CDR3 is 14 residues. The CDR3 DNA follows: TGTGCCAGCTTCCGAGGGGGCAACACGGATACGCAGTATTTT. It is translated as CASFRGGNTDTQYF.

This clone was picked up one time. The V and J genes are TRBV6-5 and TRBJ2-1; 7 positions agree with TRBD2. Germline V gene data show CDR1 as MNHEY and CDR2 as SVGAGI. The CDR3 has 13 residues. With V trimmed by 4 bases and J by 6 bases, 3 bases remained unmatched. The CDR3 nucleotides read TGTGCCAGCAGTTTCGGGGGGAGCAATGAGCAGTTCTTC. It codes for CASSFGGSNEQFF.

The rearrangement links TRBV27 to TRBJ1-5, with 7 bases matching TRBD1. This CDR3 contains 15 residues. Germline CDR1 MNHEY, CDR2 SMNVEV (reference sequence). Unmatched junction bases numbered 6, after V lost 6 bases and J lost 1 base. CDR3 nucleotides: TGTGCCAGCAGCCAGGGGGGAGGGAGCAATCAGCCCCAGCATTTT. Protein sequence: CASSQGGGSNQPQHF.

J is TRBJ2-5 and V is TRBV10-2; 11 positions agree with TRBD2. Trimming cost V 1 base and J 2 bases; bases outside gene matches: 3. The CDR3 totals 16 residues. Looked up from germline, CDR1 is WSHSY and CDR2 is SAAADI. CDR3 coding DNA: TGCGCCAGCAGTGAGTTTGGGACTAGCGGACAAGAGACCCAGTACTTC. Translation gives CASSEFGTSGQETQYF.

This sequence joins TRBV19 and TRBJ2-6; D remains ambiguous. Germline V CDR1 and CDR2: LNHDA, SQIVND (reference sequence). V lost 3 bases, J lost 0 bases, and 6 bases lay in between. The CDR3 is 15 residues long. CDR3 DNA: TGTGCCAGTAGTATCTTTGTCTCTGGGGCCAACGTCCTGACTTTC. It translates to CASSIFVSGANVLTF. The full variable domain, completed using reference TRBV19 and TRBJ2-6, is DGGITQSPKYLFRKEGQNVTLSCEQNLNHDAMYWYRQDPGQGLRLIYYSQIVNDFQKGDIAEGYSVSREKKESFPLTVTSAQKNPTAFYLCASSIFVSGANVLTFGAGSRLTVL.

This chain links TRBV6-4 with TRBJ2-3, with D maybe TRBD2 (6 bases). The ends were cut back, 3 bases at V and 3 bases at J, with 10 bases in the middle. Germline lookup yields CDR1 MRHNA and CDR2 SNTAGT. CDR3 size: 14 residues. CDR3 sequence: CASSEVGGTDTQYF. The CDR3 nucleotides are TGTGCCAGCAGTGAAGTGGGGGGTACAGATACGCAGTATTTT.

This clone has a single count. This chain joins TRBV7-6 and TRBJ2-2; 8 positions match TRBD1. The CDR3 totals 16 residues. Germline V gives CDR1 SGHVS, CDR2 FNYEAQ. With 1 base clipped from V and 5 bases from J, the junction kept 6 bases outside the gene matches. Here the CDR3 DNA reads TGTGCCAGCAGCTTAGTGACAGGGGTCGGGACCGGGGAGCTGTTTTTT. Translating it yields CASSLVTGVGTGELFF.

This clone was detected only a few times. The rearrangement joins TRBV7-9 to TRBJ2-7; 7 bases fit TRBD1. The CDR3 covers 14 residues. The J segment lost 0 bases and the V segment lost 4 bases, leaving 3 bases of the junction unmatched. Germline CDR1 is SEHNR and CDR2 is FQNEAQ (reference sequence). In DNA form, the CDR3 reads TGTGCCAGCAGCTGGGACAGTAACTCCTACGAGCAGTACTTC. Translated, it gives CASSWDSNSYEQYF.

This chain uses TRBV7-9 with TRBJ2-3; no firm D call. The germline V and J ends were trimmed by 3 bases and 3 bases, with 10 bases remaining between them. The CDR3 contains 14 residues. Per the germline V gene, CDR1 is SEHNR and CDR2 is FQNEAQ (reference sequence). The CDR3 here is CASSFTGSTDTQYF. Written as DNA, the CDR3 is TGTGCCAGCAGCTTTACGGGCTCGACAGATACGCAGTATTTT.

V and J are TRBV29-1 and TRBJ2-7; 8 bases agree with TRBD2. The germline gives CDR1 SQVTM, CDR2 ANQGSEA. The CDR3 sequence is 13 residues long. Trimming took 8 bases from V and 6 from J; bases not matched to a gene: 12. CDR3 nucleotides: TGCAGCTCATACGGGGGGGAAACCTCCGAGCAGTACTTC. Protein: CSSYGGETSEQYF.

V usage is TRBV5-1 and J usage is TRBJ1-2; 8 positions agree with TRBD1. Germline lookup yields CDR1 SGHRS and CDR2 YFSETQ. Trimming took 4 bases from V and 8 from J; bases not matched to a gene: 7. The CDR3 covers 13 residues. CDR3 coding DNA: TGCGCCAGCAGCCTAGGGACAGGTGACGGCTACACCTTC. This codes for CASSLGTGDGYTF.

This chain links TRBV28 with TRBJ1-1, with D perhaps matching TRBD1 (5 bases). The CDR3 is made up of 15 amino acids. Germline CDR1 and CDR2: MDHEN and SYDVKM. V lost 3 bases, J lost 3 bases, and 14 bases lay in between. The CDR3 reads CASSFVGRVDTEAFF. The DNA of the CDR3 is TGTGCCAGCAGTTTTGTAGGCAGGGTAGACACTGAAGCTTTCTTT.

The gene calls are TRBV2 and TRBJ2-1; 8 bases align to TRBD2. Germline V gives CDR1 SNHLY, CDR2 FYNNEI. J lost 6 bases, V lost 6 bases, and 4 bases had no gene match. The CDR3 loop spans 13 amino acids. The CDR3 DNA reads as TGTGCCAGCAGCCCGGGGGGGGGCAATGAGCAGTTCTTC. This sequence encodes CASSPGGGNEQFF.

The chain links TRBV25-1 to TRBJ2-5, with D uncertain. Per germline, CDR1 MGHDK and CDR2 SYGVNS. V gave up 5 bases and J gave up 7 bases, with 14 bases separating them. The CDR3 extends over 13 amino acids. In DNA, the CDR3 is TGTGCCAGCAGTTCTTCCGGTTTTGCGACCCAGTACTTC. Its translation: CASSSSGFATQYF.